The rows below give T cell receptor beta chains drawn from one sample of a study of Ad26.COV2.S vaccination and SARS-CoV-2 variants. TCRdb's table, derived via immunoSEQ multiplex PCR, lists solely in-frame clones and lacks some. Of over 400,000 clones listed, about nine tenths are singletons. This specimen was peripheral blood, taken in a trial of Ad26.COV2.S vaccine versus placebo. The receptor source for this set is a person aged 18 to 59 who received the Ad26.COV2.S COVID-19 vaccine or a placebo. The CDR3 runs from the conserved cysteine through the conserved F or W. A D gene is named only where the DNA matches it firmly. Rows may omit the clone size; those that give it use once, few, many or a size class.

>TRBV11-2|-|-|TRBJ2-3
TGTGCCAGCAGCTACCACAGGGTAGGCACAGATACGCAGTATTTT
CASSYHRVGTDTQYF
>TRBV7-2|-|-|TRBJ1-5
TGTGCCAGCAGCTCCGGCAGTCAGCGTCAGCCCCAGCATTTT
CASSSGSQRQPQHF
>TRBV6-2/TRBV6-3|-|TRBD1|TRBJ2-1
TGTGCCAGCAGTTACTCCCGGGACAGAGCCTACAATGAGCAGTTCTTC
CASSYSRDRAYNEQFF
>TRBV12-5|-|-|TRBJ1-5
TGTGCTAGTGGTTTGGTGGGGGCAGGGGATCAGCCCCAGCATTTT
CASGLVGAGDQPQHF
>TRBV4-3|-|-|TRBJ2-2
TGCGCCAGCAGCCAACACCAGGGGGGATCGAACACCGGGGAGCTGTTTTTT
CASSQHQGGSNTGELFF
>TRBV5-4|-|-|TRBJ2-5
TGTGCCAGCAGCCGGACAGACGGGATGGAGACCCAGTACTTC
CASSRTDGMETQYF
>TRBV3-1/TRBV3-2|-|-|TRBJ2-7
TGTGCCAGCAGCCAAGACTCAGGGATAACATCCTACGAGCAGTACTTC
CASSQDSGITSYEQYF
>TRBV19|-|TRBD1|TRBJ2-2
TGTGCCAGTACCTGGGACAGGGGGCCCGGGGAGCTGTTTTTT
CASTWDRGPGELFF
>TRBV19|once|TRBD2|TRBJ2-3
TGTGCCAGTACCACCGGGACTAGCACTGGCACAGATACGCAGTATTTT
CASTTGTSTGTDTQYF
>TRBV3-1/TRBV3-2|few|-|TRBJ2-2
TGTGCCAGCAGCCAACAATCCCCGAACACCGGGGAGCTGTTTTTT
CASSQQSPNTGELFF
>TRBV4-3|-|TRBD1|TRBJ1-1
TGCGCCAGCAGCACCCGACAGGGAGACACTGAAGCTTTCTTT
CASSTRQGDTEAFF
>TRBV4-1|-|-|TRBJ2-5
TGCGCCAGCAGCCTCCACATGGGGACGCCTCAAGAGACCCAGTACTTC
CASSLHMGTPQETQYF
>TRBV7-9|-|-|TRBJ2-5
TGTGCCAGCAGCTTAGGTTTATCGGGAATCGGGGAGACCCAGTACTTC
CASSLGLSGIGETQYF